The 10 T cell receptor beta chains below were found in one sample sequenced in a study of spatial heterogeneity in lung cancer. Using its own MiXCR run on the 5' RACE reads, TCRdb lists one record per CDR3 protein. The table shows under 75,000 distinct CDR3 sequences, with around 8.9% occurring only once. The time point here: blood at routine non-recurrence follow-up after resection. The sequenced sample was PBMCs, obtained at follow-up. The receptors come from a female donor with early-stage non-small cell lung cancer.

This clonotype was counted at least ten times. CDR3 in DNA: TGTGCCAGCAGCTCGAGAGGGAGCGGGAGCTCCTACAATGAGCAGTTCTTC. Translated: CASSSRGSGSSYNEQFF. J is TRBJ2-1 and V is TRBV7-8; 8 nucleotides match TRBD2. CDR1 SGHVS and CDR2 FQNEAQ come from the germline V gene. The CDR3 totals 17 residues. Trimming at V came to 4 bases and at J to 0 bases, leaving 8 bases not matched to a gene.

This clonotype came up many times. V gene TRBV12-3 or TRBV12-4 combines with J gene TRBJ2-3; D is perhaps TRBD1 (7 bases). The ends were cut back, 7 bases at V and 0 bases at J, with 17 bases in the middle. The CDR3 covers 16 residues. DNA for the CDR3: TGTGCCAGCAAGACAGGAGGGGGACAGAGCACAGATACGCAGTATTTT. Translated: CASKTGGGQSTDTQYF.

The sample holds many counts of this clonotype. The CDR3 DNA reads as TGTGCCAGCAGTTTCTCCAGGGAGAACGACGAGCAGTACTTC. It is translated as CASSFSRENDEQYF. This chain uses TRBV12-3 or TRBV12-4 with TRBJ2-7; D may match TRBD1 or TRBD2 (5 bases each). Deletions cut 3 bases from V and 5 bases from J, with 14 bases between. CDR3 length equals 14 residues.

The rearrangement joins TRBV5-1 to TRBJ2-5; D remains unclear. V was clipped by 2 bases and J by 1 base, with 15 bases between them. CDR3 length equals 16 residues. Germline V CDR1 and CDR2: SGHRS, YFSETQ. CDR3 in amino acids: CASSFRQASFQETQYF. The CDR3 DNA sequence: TGCGCCAGCAGCTTCAGGCAGGCGAGCTTCCAAGAGACCCAGTACTTC.

V gene TRBV27 combines with J gene TRBJ1-2; tentative D call: TRBD1 (6 bases). The CDR3 sequence is 14 residues long. Trimming took 5 bases from V and 4 from J, leaving 14 bases between them. Germline V gene data show CDR1 as MNHEY and CDR2 as SMNVEV (reference sequence). The CDR3 loop is CASSPWGHTYGYTF. The CDR3 DNA reads TGTGCCAGCAGTCCCTGGGGGCACACCTATGGCTACACCTTC.

This clonotype has at least ten counts. At one of its ends the junction is not consistent with the germline gene, which may arise from a read error. This rearrangement joins TRBV28 to TRBJ2-4; D is undetermined. The CDR3 is 13 residues long. The germline CDR1 and CDR2 sequences are MDHEN and SYDVKM. In nucleotides, the CDR3 is TGCGCCAGCGCAGAGCCTGCCAAAAACATTCAGTACTTC. Its translation is CASAEPAKNIQYF.

The gene calls are TRBV29-1 and TRBJ1-1, with 9 bases matching TRBD1. Looked up from germline, CDR1 is SQVTM and CDR2 is ANQGSEA. This CDR3 has 12 residues. V gave up 6 bases and J gave up 3 bases; unmatched junction bases: 2. CDR3 sequence: CSVGQGDTEAFF. The CDR3 DNA reads as TGCAGCGTGGGACAGGGAGACACTGAAGCTTTCTTT.

The V and J genes are TRBV2 and TRBJ2-7; tentatively, D is TRBD2 (5 bases). The CDR3 is 12 amino acids. Germline V gives CDR1 SNHLY, CDR2 FYNNEI. Between the trimmed V and J ends, which lost 7 bases and 6 bases, there was a span of 13 bases. The CDR3 sequence is CASTTGNPEQYF. CDR3 DNA: TGTGCCAGCACCACGGGGAATCCCGAGCAGTACTTC.

Only a few counts were recorded for this clonotype. The chain combines TRBV24-1 with TRBJ2-1; D perhaps matches TRBD1 (5 bases). The germline V gene encodes CDR1 KGHDR and CDR2 SFDVKD. Trimming left V 9 bases short and J 7 bases short, with 15 bases between. The CDR3 extends over 13 amino acids. CDR3 residues: CATGQGIANEQFF. The CDR3 DNA follows: TGTGCCACCGGGCAGGGTATTGCGAATGAGCAGTTCTTC.

The chain links TRBV5-1 to TRBJ2-3; no clear D. The V and J ends lost 1 base and 6 bases respectively, with 12 bases between them. The CDR3 length is 14 residues. Germline V gives CDR1 SGHRS, CDR2 YFSETQ. Here the CDR3 DNA reads TGCGCCAGCAGCTTGACGTCGAGGACGGATACGCAGTATTTT. This sequence encodes CASSLTSRTDTQYF.